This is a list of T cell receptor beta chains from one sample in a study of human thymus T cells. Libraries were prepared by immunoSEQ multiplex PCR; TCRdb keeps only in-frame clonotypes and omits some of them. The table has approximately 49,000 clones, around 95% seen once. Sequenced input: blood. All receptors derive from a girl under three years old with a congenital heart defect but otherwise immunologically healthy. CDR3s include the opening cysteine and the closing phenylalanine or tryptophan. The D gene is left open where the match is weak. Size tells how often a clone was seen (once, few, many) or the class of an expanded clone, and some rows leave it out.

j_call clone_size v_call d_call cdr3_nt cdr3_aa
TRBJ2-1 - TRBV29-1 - TGCAGCGTTGAACCCGGAAGAGGTCCCTACAATGAGCAGTTCTTC CSVEPGRGPYNEQFF
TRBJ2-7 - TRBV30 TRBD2 TGTGCCTGGAGTGGGACTAGCGGTTCCTACGAGCAGTACTTC CAWSGTSGSYEQYF
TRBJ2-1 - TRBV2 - TGTGCCAGCGCAGTGGGACTTGCTAACTCCAATGAGCAGTTCTTC CASAVGLANSNEQFF
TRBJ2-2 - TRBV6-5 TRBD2 TGTGCCAGCAGTCCGCCCGGGGGGTCCACCGGGGAGCTGTTTTTT CASSPPGGSTGELFF
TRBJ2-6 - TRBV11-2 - TGTGCCAGCAGCTCGGGCCTCAGGGCCAGCTCTGGGGCCAACGTCCTGACTTTC CASSSGLRASSGANVLTF
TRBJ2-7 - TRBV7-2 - TGTGCCAGCAGCTTAGCATTTCCCCGGTTCGAGCAGTACTTC CASSLAFPRFEQYF
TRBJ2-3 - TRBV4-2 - TGTGCCAGCAGCCTTGTCCCGGGACTTTCCACAGATACGCAGTATTTT CASSLVPGLSTDTQYF
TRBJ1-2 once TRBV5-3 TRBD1 TGTGCCAGCAGCTTGGTGACAGGGAATGGCTACACCTTC CASSLVTGNGYTF
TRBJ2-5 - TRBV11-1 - TGTGCCAGCAGCTTAAGGCCAGGGCAAGAGACCCAGTACTTC CASSLRPGQETQYF
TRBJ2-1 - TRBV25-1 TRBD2 TGTGCCAGCAGTGAACCGGGACTAGCGGGGAGGTATGGGAATGAGCAGTTCTTC CASSEPGLAGRYGNEQFF
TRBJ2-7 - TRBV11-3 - TGTGCCAGCAGCTTTTCGGGATCCTACGAGCAGTACTTC CASSFSGSYEQYF
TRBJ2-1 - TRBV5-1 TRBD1 TGCGCCAGCAGCAGAGACAGGGCCTACAATGAGCAGTTCTTC CASSRDRAYNEQFF
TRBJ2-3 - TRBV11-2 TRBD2 TGTGCCAGCAGTTTTATAGCGGGACAAGATACGCAGTATTTT CASSFIAGQDTQYF
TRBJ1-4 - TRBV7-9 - TGTGCCTCTCAAAGGCAGGGGTCCGAAAAACTGTTTTTT CASQRQGSEKLFF
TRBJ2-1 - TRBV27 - TGTGCCAGCACCGGGACCTACAATGAGCAGTTCTTC CASTGTYNEQFF
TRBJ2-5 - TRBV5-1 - TGCGCCAGCAGCTATAAGCCCGAGGGCCAAGAGACCCAGTACTTC CASSYKPEGQETQYF
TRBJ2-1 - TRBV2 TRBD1 TGTGCCAGCAGTGAATCCACTAAGGACAGGTCGGGGCTGTTCTTC CASSESTKDRSGLFF
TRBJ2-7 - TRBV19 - TGTGCCAGTAGTATAGTCCAATACGAGCAGTACTTC CASSIVQYEQYF
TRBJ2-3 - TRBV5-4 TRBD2 TGTGCCAGCAGCCCCCCCGGACTAGCAACAGATACGCAGTATTTT CASSPPGLATDTQYF
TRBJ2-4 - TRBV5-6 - TGTGCCAGCAGCCCGGACCCTACCGGCAAAAACATTCAGTACTTC CASSPDPTGKNIQYF
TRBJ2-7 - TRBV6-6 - TGTGCCAGCAGCCGCGGACCAACCTACGAGCAGTACTTC CASSRGPTYEQYF
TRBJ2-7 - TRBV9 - TGTGCCAGCAGCGTCCCGGGATACGAGCAGTACTTC CASSVPGYEQYF
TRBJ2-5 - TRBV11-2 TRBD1 TGTGCCAGCAGCCAAACCCGACAGGGGTGGGAGACCCAGTACTTC CASSQTRQGWETQYF
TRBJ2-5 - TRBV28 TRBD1 TGTGCCAGCAGCTTTACCGACAGGGGGCGCGGAGAGACCCAGTACTTC CASSFTDRGRGETQYF
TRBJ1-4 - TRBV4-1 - TGCGCCAGCAGCCAAGCCGACGCTGTCTCCTCAGGGAAGAGTGAAAAACTGTTTTTT CASSQADAVSSGKSEKLFF
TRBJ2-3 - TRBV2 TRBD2 TGTGCCAGCAGTGAATGGAGCGGGAGAAACACAGATACGCAGTATTTT CASSEWSGRNTDTQYF
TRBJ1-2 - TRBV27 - TGTGCCAGCAGTTTAGGGGCTAACTATGGCTACACCTTC CASSLGANYGYTF
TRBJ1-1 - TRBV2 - TGTGCCAGCAGTGAACAGAACACTGAAGCTTTCTTT CASSEQNTEAFF
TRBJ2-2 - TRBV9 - TGTGCCAGCACCCCGGGGGCAGAGACCGGGGAGCTGTTTTTT CASTPGAETGELFF
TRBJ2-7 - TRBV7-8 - TGTGCCAGCAGCTTGGGCGTAGTGGATTACTACGAGCAGTACTTC CASSLGVVDYYEQYF
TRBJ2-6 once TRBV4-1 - TGCGCCAGCAGCCAAGATCATATGAGCTCTGGGGCCAACGTCCTGACTTTC CASSQDHMSSGANVLTF
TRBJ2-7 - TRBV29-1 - TGCAGCGTTGAAGTGCAGGGAACGGTCAGCGAGCAGTACTTC CSVEVQGTVSEQYF
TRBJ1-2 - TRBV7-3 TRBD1 TGTGCCAGCAGCCGGGACAGTTATCATGGCTACACCTTC CASSRDSYHGYTF
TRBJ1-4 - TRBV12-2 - TGTGCAAGTCGCTTAAAATGGGCGGATCACGAGCCTAATGAAAAACTGTTTTTT CASRLKWADHEPNEKLFF
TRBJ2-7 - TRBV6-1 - TGTGCCAGCAGTGAAGAAAGAACGTCTTACTACGAGCAGTACTTC CASSEERTSYYEQYF
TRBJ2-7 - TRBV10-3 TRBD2 TGTGCCATCAGGGGACTAGCGGGGTCCTACGAGCAGTACTTC CAIRGLAGSYEQYF
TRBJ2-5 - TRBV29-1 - TGCAGCGTTGAATGGGCTAGCCCGCATGGGGCCCAGTACTTC CSVEWASPHGAQYF
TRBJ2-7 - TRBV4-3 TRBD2 TGCGCCAGCAGCCTCGGACTAGCGGGAGGTTACGAGCAGTACTTC CASSLGLAGGYEQYF
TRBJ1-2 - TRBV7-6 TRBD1 TGTGCCAGCAGCTTCAGGGGGTTGGATGGCTACACCTTC CASSFRGLDGYTF
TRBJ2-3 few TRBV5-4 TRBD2 TGTGCCAGCAGGCCGGGGACTAGCGGGAGGGTCACAGATACGCAGTATTTT CASRPGTSGRVTDTQYF
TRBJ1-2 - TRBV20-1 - TGCAGTGCTAGAGGAATTGGCTACACCTTC CSARGIGYTF
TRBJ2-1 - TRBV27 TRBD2 TGTGCCAGCAGTCAGACTAGCGGGAGGTTAGATGAGCAGTTCTTC CASSQTSGRLDEQFF
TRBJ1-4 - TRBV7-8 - TGTGCCAGCAGCCGAAGGGGCGAAAAACTGTTTTTT CASSRRGEKLFF
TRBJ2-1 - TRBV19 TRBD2 TGTGCCAGTAGTATAGTAGCGGGGCCTCCCTACAATGAGCAGTTCTTC CASSIVAGPPYNEQFF
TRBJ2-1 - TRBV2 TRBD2 TGTGCCAGCAGGCCCAGACTAGCGGGAACCCTCAACAATGAGCAGTTCTTC CASRPRLAGTLNNEQFF
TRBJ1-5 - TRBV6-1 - TGTGCCAGCAGTGAGGGGCCACCTTATAGCAATCAGCCCCAGCATTTT CASSEGPPYSNQPQHF
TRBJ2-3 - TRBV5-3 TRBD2 TGTGCCAGAAGCCCTGGAGGGCTAGCGGGAGGGCCCTCGGTAGATACGCAGTATTTT CARSPGGLAGGPSVDTQYF